This T cell receptor beta chain was observed in a study of shared clonotypes between healthy human individuals. The study, taken as a whole, reports: Rarefaction gave evidence that sorted-subset sequencing remained incomplete despite large depth.

Donation came from healthy HIV-negative adults that had no recent acute infections or vaccinations. V was cut by 8 bases and J by 2 bases, with 10 bases left in between. The CDR3 consists of 13 residues. Germline values: CDR1 SGHTA, CDR2 FQGNSA. In the case of this clone: The antigen is undetermined.

Deep was the level at which the assay was run. Libraries were prepared by immunoSEQ multiplex PCR; TCRdb keeps only in-frame clonotypes and omits some of them. Here the sample spans approximately 980,000 clones, over 60% being singletons. The receptor's source is a man in his late teens or twenties in good health. The rearrangement links TRBV7-2 to TRBJ2-1; the D is unclear. The source material was memory CD4+ T cells sorted from blood. Subset given: CD45RA-negative fraction. CDR3 in DNA: TGTGCCAGCGAAAAGGGCCCCTACAATGAGCAGTTCTTC. This codes for CASEKGPYNEQFF.